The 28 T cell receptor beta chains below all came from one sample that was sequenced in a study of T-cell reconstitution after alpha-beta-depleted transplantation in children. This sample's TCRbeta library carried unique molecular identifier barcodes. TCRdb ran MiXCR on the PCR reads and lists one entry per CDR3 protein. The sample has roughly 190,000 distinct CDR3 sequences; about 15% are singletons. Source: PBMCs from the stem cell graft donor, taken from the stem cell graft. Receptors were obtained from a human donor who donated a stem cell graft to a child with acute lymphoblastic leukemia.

The CDR3 protein is CASKGLANTGELFF. CDR3 nucleotide sequence: TGTGCCAGTAAAGGACTAGCCAACACCGGGGAGCTGTTTTTT. V and J are TRBV19 and TRBJ2-2; 8 nucleotides align to TRBD2. CDR1 is LNHDA, CDR2 SQIVND, per germline (reference sequence). The CDR3 covers 14 residues. V trimming: 7 bases; J trimming: 2 bases; junction bases outside the gene matches: 3.

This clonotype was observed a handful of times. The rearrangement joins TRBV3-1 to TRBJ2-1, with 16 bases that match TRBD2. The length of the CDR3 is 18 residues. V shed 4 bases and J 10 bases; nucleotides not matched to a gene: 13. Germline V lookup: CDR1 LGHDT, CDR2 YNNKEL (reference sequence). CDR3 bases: TGTGCCAGCAGCCCCCGAGGGACTAGCGGGAGGGCAGTAAACGAGCAGTTCTTC. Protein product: CASSPRGTSGRAVNEQFF.

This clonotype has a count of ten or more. The CDR3 nucleotides are TGTGCCAGCAGCTTGGTCGGGAGGGAGGCAGATACGCAGTATTTT. Amino acids: CASSLVGREADTQYF. The chain couples TRBV5-4 to TRBJ2-3, with 8 bases aligning to TRBD2. V gave up 0 bases and J gave up 4 bases; unmatched junction bases: 4. Germline CDR1 and CDR2: SGHNT and YYREEE (reference sequence). There are 15 residues in the CDR3.

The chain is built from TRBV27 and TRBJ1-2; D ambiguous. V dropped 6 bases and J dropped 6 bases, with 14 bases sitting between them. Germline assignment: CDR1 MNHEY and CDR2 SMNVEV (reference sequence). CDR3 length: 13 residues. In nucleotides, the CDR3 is TGTGCCAGCAGCCCCAGGCAGGTCCATGGCTACACCTTC. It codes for CASSPRQVHGYTF.

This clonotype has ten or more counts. In nucleotides, the CDR3 is TGTGCCAGCAGCCACAGTGCTAGCTCCTACGAGCAGTACTTC. Translated: CASSHSASSYEQYF. The chain couples TRBV7-6 to TRBJ2-7; D unresolved. The ends were cut back, 5 bases at V and 0 bases at J, with 11 bases in the middle. The CDR3 runs to 14 residues. The germline V gene has CDR1 SGHVS and CDR2 FNYEAQ.

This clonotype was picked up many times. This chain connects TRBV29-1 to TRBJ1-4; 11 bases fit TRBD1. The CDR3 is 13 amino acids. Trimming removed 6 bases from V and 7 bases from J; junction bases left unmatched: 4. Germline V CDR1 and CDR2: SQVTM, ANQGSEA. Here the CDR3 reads CSVDRGRGEKLFF. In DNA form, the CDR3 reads TGCAGCGTGGACAGGGGGCGGGGTGAAAAACTGTTTTTT.

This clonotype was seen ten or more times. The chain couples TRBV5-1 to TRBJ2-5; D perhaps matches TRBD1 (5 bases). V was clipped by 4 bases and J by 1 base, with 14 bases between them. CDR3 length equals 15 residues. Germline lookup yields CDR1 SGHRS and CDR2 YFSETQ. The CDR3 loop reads CASSPQDSGQETQYF. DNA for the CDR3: TGCGCCAGCAGCCCACAAGACAGTGGCCAAGAGACCCAGTACTTC.

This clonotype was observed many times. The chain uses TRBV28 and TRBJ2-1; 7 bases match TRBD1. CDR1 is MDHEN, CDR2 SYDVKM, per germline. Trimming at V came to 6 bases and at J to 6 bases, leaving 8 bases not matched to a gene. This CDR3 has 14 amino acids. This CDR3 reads CASRSTGTSNEQFF. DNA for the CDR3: TGTGCCAGCAGATCGACAGGGACCTCCAATGAGCAGTTCTTC.

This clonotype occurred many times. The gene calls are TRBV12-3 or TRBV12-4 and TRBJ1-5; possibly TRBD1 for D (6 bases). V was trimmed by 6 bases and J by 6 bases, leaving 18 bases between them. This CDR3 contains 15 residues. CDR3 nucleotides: TGTGCCAGCAGCGCGCGGACAGCCCCCTCTCAGCCCCAGCATTTT. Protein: CASSARTAPSQPQHF.

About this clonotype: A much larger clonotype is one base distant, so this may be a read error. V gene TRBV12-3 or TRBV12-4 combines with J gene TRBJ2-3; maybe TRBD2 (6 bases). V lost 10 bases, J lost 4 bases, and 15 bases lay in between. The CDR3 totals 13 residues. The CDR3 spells CAIPGPSADTQYF. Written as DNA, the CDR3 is TGTGCCATCCCAGGGCCTAGCGCAGATACGCAGTATTTT.

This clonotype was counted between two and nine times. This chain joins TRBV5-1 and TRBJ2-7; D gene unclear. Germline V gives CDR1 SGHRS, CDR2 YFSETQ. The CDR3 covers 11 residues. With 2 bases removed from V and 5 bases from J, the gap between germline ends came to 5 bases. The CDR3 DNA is TGCGCCAGCAGCTTTAGGGACGAGCAGTACTTC. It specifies CASSFRDEQYF.

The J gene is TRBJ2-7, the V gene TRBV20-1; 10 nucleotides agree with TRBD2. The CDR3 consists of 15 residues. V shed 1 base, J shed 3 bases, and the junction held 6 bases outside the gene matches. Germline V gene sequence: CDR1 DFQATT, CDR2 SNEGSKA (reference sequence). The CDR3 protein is CSARVGLAGVYEQYF. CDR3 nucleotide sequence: TGCAGTGCTAGAGTGGGGCTAGCGGGAGTCTACGAGCAGTACTTC.

CDR3 sequence (DNA): TGTGCCAGCAGCCTTTTAGCGGGAGAAGTTGGGGAGACCCAGTACTTC. Its protein product is CASSLLAGEVGETQYF. V is TRBV3-1 and J is TRBJ2-5, with TRBD2 matching 9 bases. Germline V gene data show CDR1 as LGHDT and CDR2 as YNNKEL (reference sequence). V lost 4 bases, J lost 5 bases, and 11 bases stayed unmatched. The CDR3 contains 16 residues.

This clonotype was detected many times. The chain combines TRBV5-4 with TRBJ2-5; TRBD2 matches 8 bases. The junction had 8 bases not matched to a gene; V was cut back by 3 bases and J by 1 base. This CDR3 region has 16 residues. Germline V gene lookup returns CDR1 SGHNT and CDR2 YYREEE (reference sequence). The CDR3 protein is CASSSMSLAVQETQYF. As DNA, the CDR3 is TGTGCCAGCAGCTCGATGTCACTAGCGGTCCAAGAGACCCAGTACTTC.

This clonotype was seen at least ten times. CDR3 sequence (DNA): TGTGCCAGCAGGATGGACGGCCCCAATTCACCCCTCCACTTT. This encodes CASRMDGPNSPLHF. The chain links TRBV7-9 to TRBJ1-6; the D is unclear. The CDR3 covers 14 residues. CDR1 is SEHNR, CDR2 FQNEAQ, per germline (reference sequence). Trimming shortened V by 6 bases and J by 7 bases, and 13 bases separated the two germline ends.

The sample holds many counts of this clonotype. The CDR3 here is CASSFPGQGAGELFF. For the CDR3, the DNA is TGCGCCAGCAGCTTTCCGGGACAGGGGGCCGGGGAGCTGTTTTTT. This chain connects TRBV5-1 to TRBJ2-2; TRBD1 matches at 11 bases. The germline CDR1 and CDR2 sequences are SGHRS and YFSETQ. After removal of 2 bases from V and 6 bases from J, the junction contained 3 bases not matched to a gene. The CDR3 is made up of 15 amino acids.

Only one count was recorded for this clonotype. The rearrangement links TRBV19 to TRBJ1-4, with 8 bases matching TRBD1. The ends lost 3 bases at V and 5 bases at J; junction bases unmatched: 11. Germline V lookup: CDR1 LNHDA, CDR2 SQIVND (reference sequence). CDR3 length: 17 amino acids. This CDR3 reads CASSIWEFGDRNEKLFF. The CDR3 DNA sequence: TGTGCCAGTAGTATCTGGGAATTCGGGGACAGGAATGAAAAACTGTTTTTT.

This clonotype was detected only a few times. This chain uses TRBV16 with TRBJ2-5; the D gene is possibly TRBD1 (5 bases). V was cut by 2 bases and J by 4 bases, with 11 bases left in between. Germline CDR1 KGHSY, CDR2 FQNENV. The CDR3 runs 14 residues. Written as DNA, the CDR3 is TGTGCCAGCAGCCAAAGCAGGGTAGGAGAGACCCAGTACTTC. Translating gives CASSQSRVGETQYF.

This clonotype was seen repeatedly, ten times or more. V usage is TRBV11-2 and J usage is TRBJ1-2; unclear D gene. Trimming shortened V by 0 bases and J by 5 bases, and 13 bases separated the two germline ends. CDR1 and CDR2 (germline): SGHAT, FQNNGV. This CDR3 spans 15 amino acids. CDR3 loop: CASSLDWGDRYGYTF. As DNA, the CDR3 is TGTGCCAGCAGCTTAGATTGGGGAGATCGGTATGGCTACACCTTC.

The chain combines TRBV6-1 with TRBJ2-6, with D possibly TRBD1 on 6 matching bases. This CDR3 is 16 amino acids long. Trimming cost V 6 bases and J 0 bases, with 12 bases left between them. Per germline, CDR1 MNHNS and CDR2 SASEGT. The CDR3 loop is CASRNTGSSGANVLTF. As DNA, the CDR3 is TGTGCCAGCAGAAATACAGGGTCCTCTGGGGCCAACGTCCTGACTTTC.

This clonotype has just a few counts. This chain's CDR3 is CSANSGRSSYNEQFF. The CDR3, as DNA: TGCAGTGCTAACAGCGGGCGGAGCTCCTACAATGAGCAGTTCTTC. The chain joins TRBV20-1 to TRBJ2-1, with D perhaps TRBD2 (6 bases). The CDR3 runs to 15 residues. CDR1 DFQATT and CDR2 SNEGSKA come from the germline V gene (reference sequence). V lost 4 bases, J lost 0 bases, and 13 bases lay in between.

For the CDR3, the DNA is TGTGCCAGCAGCCAGACAGGGGGACCAGCCAAAAACATTCAGTACTTC. Protein product: CASSQTGGPAKNIQYF. V is TRBV5-6 and J is TRBJ2-4, with TRBD1 matching over 9 bases. From germline, CDR1 is SGHDT and CDR2 YYEEEE. The CDR3 length is 16 residues. Trimming cost V 4 bases and J 0 bases; bases outside gene matches: 5.

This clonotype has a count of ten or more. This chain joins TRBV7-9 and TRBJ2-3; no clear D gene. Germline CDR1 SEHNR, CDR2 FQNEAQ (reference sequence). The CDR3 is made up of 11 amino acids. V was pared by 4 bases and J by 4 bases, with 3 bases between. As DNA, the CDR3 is TGTGCCAGCAGCTCGTCAGATACGCAGTATTTT. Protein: CASSSSDTQYF.

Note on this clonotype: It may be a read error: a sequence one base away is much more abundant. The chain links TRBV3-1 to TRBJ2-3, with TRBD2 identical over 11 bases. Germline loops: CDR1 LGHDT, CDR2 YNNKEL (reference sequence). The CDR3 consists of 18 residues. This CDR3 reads CTSSSAGLAALSTDTQYF. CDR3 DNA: TGTACCAGCAGTTCCGCGGGACTAGCGGCTCTTAGCACAGATACGCAGTATTTT.

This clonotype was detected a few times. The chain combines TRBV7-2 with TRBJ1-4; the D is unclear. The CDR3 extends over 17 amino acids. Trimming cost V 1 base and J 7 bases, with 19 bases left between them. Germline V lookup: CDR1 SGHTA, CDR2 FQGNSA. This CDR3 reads CASSLVVATSDPEKLFF. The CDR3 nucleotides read TGTGCCAGCAGCTTAGTGGTGGCGACGTCGGACCCTGAAAAACTGTTTTTT.

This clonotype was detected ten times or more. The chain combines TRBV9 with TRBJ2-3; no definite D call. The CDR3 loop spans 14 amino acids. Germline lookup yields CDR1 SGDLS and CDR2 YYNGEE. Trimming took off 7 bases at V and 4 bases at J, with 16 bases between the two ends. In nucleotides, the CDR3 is TGTGCCAGCGGATGGGGTCAAGGAGCAGATACGCAGTATTTT. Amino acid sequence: CASGWGQGADTQYF.

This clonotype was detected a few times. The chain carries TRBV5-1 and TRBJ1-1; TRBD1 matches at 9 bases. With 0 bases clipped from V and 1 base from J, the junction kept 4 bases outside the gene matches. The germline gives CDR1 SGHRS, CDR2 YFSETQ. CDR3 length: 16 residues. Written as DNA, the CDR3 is TGCGCCAGCAGCTTGGCGGGGACAGGGAGGAACACTGAAGCTTTCTTT. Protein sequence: CASSLAGTGRNTEAFF.

The CDR3 here is CASSSRGMARINEQFF. CDR3 coding DNA: TGTGCCAGCAGTTCCCGGGGGATGGCAAGGATTAATGAGCAGTTCTTC. The rearrangement uses TRBV6-2 or TRBV6-3 and TRBJ2-1; maybe TRBD2 (6 bases). The CDR3 covers 16 residues. Trimming took 4 bases from V and 7 from J, leaving 20 bases between them. Germline values: CDR1 MNHEY, CDR2 SVGEGT.